The T cell receptor (beta chain) under discussion was sequenced for a study of T-cell reconstitution after alpha-beta-depleted transplantation in children (dated by TCRdb to between 2015 and 2016). Background for the entire study: T-cell immune reconstitution after TCRalphabeta/CD19-depleted allogeneic hematopoietic cell transplantation in children was quantitatively tracked in the study by means of TCR repertoire profiling. Study-level results and caveats: Over the following months the frequencies of hyperexpanded clones went down, and after one year T-cell counts and TCRbeta diversity were mostly credited to newly produced T cells. In some patients, high TCRbeta diversity at day 60 was attributed to recipient T cells and intrathymic progenitors that had survived conditioning. The apparently early alphabetaT-cell count recovery about two months after transplant was reportedly dependent on only several hundred rapidly expanded clones derived from non-depleted graft cells.

This clonotype was counted only a few times. It has no known antigen specificity. No much larger clone is present one base from it, and per-base qualities are unavailable. Interpreted using the paper, the treatment or condition label stands for: allogeneic hematopoietic cell transplantation with graft depleted of TCRalphabeta T cells and CD19 B cells. TCRalphabeta/CD19-depleted allogeneic hematopoietic cell grafts were given to the transplant recipients, all of whom were children. Cut back by 6 bases and 5 bases, the V and J ends lie 22 bases apart. From cysteine to phenylalanine, the CDR3 is 16 amino acids long. The kept DNA is CDR3 alone, 48 bases in frame from the first base. The CDR1 and CDR2 encoded by the germline V gene are MDHEN and SYDVKM. Receptors were amplified or captured by PCR. Sequencing was performed on an Illumina HiSeq 2500. TCR libraries were prepared with molecular barcoding, using unique molecular identifiers to normalize TCRbeta repertoire quantification. TCRdb cleaned the public reads at Q25 with fastp, built clones with MiXCR and kept in-frame beta chains. Rows are unified per CDR3 protein, each entry keeping the most common DNA and genes. The sample profile shows almost 600,000 distinct CDR3 sequences; around 27% of them were found once. Together, the top ten hold about 35% of the sample.

The chain employs TRBV28 and TRBJ2-5; 6 matching bases give a weak D call of TRBD1. The clonotype comes from a boy less than two years old with Wiskott-Aldrich syndrome, due to receive a stem cell transplant. Sample: PBMCs, taken before TCRalphabeta/CD19-depleted stem cell transplant. The DNA sequence reads TGTGCCAGCAGCAGGGGCGGAGATGGGGAATGGGAGACCCAGTACTTC. This sequence encodes CASSRGGDGEWETQYF.